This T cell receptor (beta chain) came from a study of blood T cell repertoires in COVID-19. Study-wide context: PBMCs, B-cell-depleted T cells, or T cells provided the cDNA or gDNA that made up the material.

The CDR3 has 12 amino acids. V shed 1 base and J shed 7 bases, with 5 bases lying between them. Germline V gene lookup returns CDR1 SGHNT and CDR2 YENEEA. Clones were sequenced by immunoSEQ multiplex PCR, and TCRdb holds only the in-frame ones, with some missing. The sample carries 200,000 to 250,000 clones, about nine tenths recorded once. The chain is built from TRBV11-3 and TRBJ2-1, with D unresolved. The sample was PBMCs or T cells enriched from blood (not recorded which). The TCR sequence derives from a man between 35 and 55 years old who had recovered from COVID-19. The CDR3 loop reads CASSLGVNEQFF. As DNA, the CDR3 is TGTGCCAGCAGCTTAGGAGTAAATGAGCAGTTCTTC.